These 3 T cell receptor beta chains share one sample of origin, sequenced in a study of blood T cell repertoires in COVID-19. Data came from immunoSEQ multiplex PCR; TCRdb stores just in-frame clones and leaves some out. The sample has about 28,000 clones; about 80% are singletons. Sequences were obtained from peripheral blood. Receptors originate from a man in his 70s with active COVID-19.

The gene calls are TRBV5-1 and TRBJ2-1, with D possibly being TRBD1 (6 bases). The CDR3 is 15 amino acids. V gave up 0 bases and J gave up 9 bases, with 16 bases separating them. CDR1 and CDR2 (germline): SGHRS, YFSETQ. For the CDR3, the DNA is TGCGCCAGCAGCTTGGATGGACAGAGCCGGAGTGAGCAGTTCTTC. Translating it yields CASSLDGQSRSEQFF.

This chain links TRBV14 with TRBJ2-1; TRBD1 matches at 8 bases. The CDR3 contains 15 residues. Trimming took 6 bases from V and 7 from J; bases not matched to a gene: 11. Germline loops: CDR1 SGHDN, CDR2 FVKESK. In DNA form, the CDR3 reads TGTGCCAGCAGGGCCGGGACAGGAGTTGGGAATGAGCAGTTCTTC. This codes for CASRAGTGVGNEQFF.

The gene calls are TRBV29-1 and TRBJ2-1; the D is unclear. Germline assignment: CDR1 SQVTM and CDR2 ANQGSEA. V was pared by 7 bases and J by 5 bases, with 12 bases between. The CDR3 covers 12 residues. CDR3 in DNA: TGCAGCGCGAGTTCGGTCCACAATGAGCAGTTCTTC. Its translation: CSASSVHNEQFF.